The entry below gives a single T cell receptor (beta chain) sequence along with its context. Its antigen is still unknown. This entry comes from a study of cytomegalovirus exposure and HLA in healthy donors. Study background: An earlier analysis identified under 130 million unique TCR beta sequences in 150 million to 200 million T cells.

Study results and caveats: The study labeled 170 or so TCR beta chains cytomegalovirus-associated. The authors reported that TCR beta sequences could predict HLA-A and HLA-B alleles. These predictions were accurate for most subjects in the first cohort. A later examination showed that TCR association rates differed by HLA locus, with DRB1 most and HLA-C fewest.

PCR was performed using 60 Vbeta and 13 Jbeta primers. The assay was immunoSEQ multiplex PCR, and TCRdb's table has in-frame clones only and misses some. The sample holds 100,000 to 150,000 clones, 73% seen once. This TCR came from a middle-aged woman in good health and CMV-seropositive. The sample was PBMCs.

The CDR3, as DNA: TGTGCCTGGACCGCGGACAGGGACTATGGCTACACCTTC. Translating gives CAWTADRDYGYTF. V and J are TRBV30 and TRBJ1-2, with 8 bases identical to TRBD1. CDR1 is GTSNPN, CDR2 SVGIG, per germline (reference sequence). The CDR3 consists of 13 residues. The V gene end was trimmed by 4 bases and the J gene end by 3 bases; junction bases not matched to a gene: 4.